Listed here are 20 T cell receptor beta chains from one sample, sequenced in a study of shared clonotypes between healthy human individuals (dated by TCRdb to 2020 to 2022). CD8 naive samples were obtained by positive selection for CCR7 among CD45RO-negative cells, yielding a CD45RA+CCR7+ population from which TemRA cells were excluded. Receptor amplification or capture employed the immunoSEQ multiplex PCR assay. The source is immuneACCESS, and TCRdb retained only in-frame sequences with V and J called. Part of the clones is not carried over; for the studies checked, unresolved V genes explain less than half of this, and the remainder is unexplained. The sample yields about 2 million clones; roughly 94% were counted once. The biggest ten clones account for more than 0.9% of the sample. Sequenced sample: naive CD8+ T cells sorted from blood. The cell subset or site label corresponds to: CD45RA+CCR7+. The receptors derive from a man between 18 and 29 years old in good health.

The CDR3 DNA sequence: TGTGCCAGCGAGGGTGAAACCCGGGGTGCAGATACGCAGTATTTT. It yields the protein CASEGETRGADTQYF. The V call is TRBV2, the J call TRBJ2-3; the D gene is possibly TRBD2 (5 bases). The V end lost 8 bases, the J end lost 4 bases, and 19 bases lay between the germline ends. The CDR3 is 15 amino acids. CDR1 and CDR2 (germline): SNHLY, FYNNEI.

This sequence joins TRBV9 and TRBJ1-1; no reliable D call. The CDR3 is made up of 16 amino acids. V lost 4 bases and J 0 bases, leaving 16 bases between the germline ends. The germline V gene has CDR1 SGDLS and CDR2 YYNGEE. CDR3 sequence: CASSCRCQSMNTEAFF. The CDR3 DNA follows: TGTGCCAGCAGCTGTAGATGTCAGTCCATGAACACTGAAGCTTTCTTT. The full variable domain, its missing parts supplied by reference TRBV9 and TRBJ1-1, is DSGVTQTPKHLITATGQRVTLRCSPRSGDLSVYWYQQSLDQGLQFLIQYYNGEERAKGNILERFSAQQFPDLHSELNLSSLELGDSALYFCASSCRCQSMNTEAFFGQGTRLTVV.

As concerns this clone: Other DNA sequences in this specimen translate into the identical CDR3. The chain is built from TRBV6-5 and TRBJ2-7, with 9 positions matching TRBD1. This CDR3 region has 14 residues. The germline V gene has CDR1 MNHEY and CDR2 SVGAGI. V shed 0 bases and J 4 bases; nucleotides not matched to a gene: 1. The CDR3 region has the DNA TGTGCCAGCAGTTACTCCGGGACAGGGTACGAGCAGTACTTC. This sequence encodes CASSYSGTGYEQYF.

The CDR3 spells CASSFMLLNQPQHF. The CDR3, as DNA: TGTGCCAGCAGCTTCATGCTCCTCAATCAGCCCCAGCATTTT. The V call is TRBV5-8, the J call TRBJ1-5, with no clear D. Trimming cost V 2 bases and J 3 bases, with 9 bases left between them. CDR3 size: 14 residues. Germline CDR1 and CDR2: SGHTS and YDEGEE.

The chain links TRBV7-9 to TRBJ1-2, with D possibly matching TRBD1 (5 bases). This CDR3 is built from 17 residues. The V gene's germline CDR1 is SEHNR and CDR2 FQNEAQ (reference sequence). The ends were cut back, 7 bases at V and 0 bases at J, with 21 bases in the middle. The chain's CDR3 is CASTPSLPTDANYGYTF. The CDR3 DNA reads TGTGCCAGCACCCCTTCCCTCCCGACAGATGCTAACTATGGCTACACCTTC.

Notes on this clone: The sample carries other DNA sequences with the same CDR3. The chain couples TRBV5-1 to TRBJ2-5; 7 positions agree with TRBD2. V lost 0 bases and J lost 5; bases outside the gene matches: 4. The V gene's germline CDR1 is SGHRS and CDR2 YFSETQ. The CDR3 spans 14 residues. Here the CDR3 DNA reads TGCGCCAGCAGCTTGGCGGGAGGCCGGGAGACCCAGTACTTC. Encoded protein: CASSLAGGRETQYF.

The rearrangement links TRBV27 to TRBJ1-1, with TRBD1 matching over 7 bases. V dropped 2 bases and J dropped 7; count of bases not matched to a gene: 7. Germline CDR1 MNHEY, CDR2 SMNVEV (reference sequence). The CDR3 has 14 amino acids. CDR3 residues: CASSLDRVGFEAFF. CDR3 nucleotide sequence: TGTGCCAGCAGTTTAGACAGGGTGGGTTTTGAAGCTTTCTTT.

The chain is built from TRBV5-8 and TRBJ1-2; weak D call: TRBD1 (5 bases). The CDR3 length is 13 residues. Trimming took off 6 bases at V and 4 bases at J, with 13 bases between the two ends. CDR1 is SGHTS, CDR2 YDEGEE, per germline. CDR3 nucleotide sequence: TGTGCCAGCAACCCGGGGGGAACCTATGGCTACACCTTC. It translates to CASNPGGTYGYTF.

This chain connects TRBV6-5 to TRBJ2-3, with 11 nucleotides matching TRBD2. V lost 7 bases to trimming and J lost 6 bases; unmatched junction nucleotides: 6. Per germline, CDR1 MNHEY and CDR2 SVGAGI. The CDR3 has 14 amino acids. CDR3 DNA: TGTGCCAGCACCACGGGGACTAGCGGTGATACGCAGTATTTT. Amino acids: CASTTGTSGDTQYF.

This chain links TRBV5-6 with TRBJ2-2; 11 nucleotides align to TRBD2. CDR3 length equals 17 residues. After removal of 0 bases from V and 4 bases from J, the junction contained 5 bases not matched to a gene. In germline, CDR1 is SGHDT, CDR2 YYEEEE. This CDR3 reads CASSLGTSGGLTGELFF. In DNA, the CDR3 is TGTGCCAGCAGCTTGGGTACTAGCGGGGGACTCACCGGGGAGCTGTTTTTT.

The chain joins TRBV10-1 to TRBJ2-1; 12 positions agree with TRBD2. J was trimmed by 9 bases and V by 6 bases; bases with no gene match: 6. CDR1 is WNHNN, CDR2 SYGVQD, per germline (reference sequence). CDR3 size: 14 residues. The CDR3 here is CASRRLAGVSEQFF. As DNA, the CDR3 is TGCGCCAGCAGAAGACTAGCGGGAGTGTCTGAGCAGTTCTTC.

The CDR3 DNA reads TGTGCCAGCAGCTTAGAGGGACTAGCGGATTCCTACGAGCAGTACTTC. It yields the protein CASSLEGLADSYEQYF. The V gene is TRBV11-2, the J gene TRBJ2-7; 11 positions agree with TRBD2. Per the germline V gene, CDR1 is SGHAT and CDR2 is FQNNGV. CDR3 length: 16 residues. V shed 0 bases, J shed 1 base, and the junction held 2 bases outside the gene matches.

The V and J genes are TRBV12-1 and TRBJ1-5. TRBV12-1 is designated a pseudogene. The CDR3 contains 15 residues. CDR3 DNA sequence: TGTGCCAGCAGCTTTGGGACCGCATTTGATCAGCCCCAGCATTTT. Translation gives CASSFGTAFDQPQHF.

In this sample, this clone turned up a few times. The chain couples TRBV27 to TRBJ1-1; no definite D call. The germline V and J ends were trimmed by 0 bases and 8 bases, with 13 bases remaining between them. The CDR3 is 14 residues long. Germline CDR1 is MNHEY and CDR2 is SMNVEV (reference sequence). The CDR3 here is CASSLSTLGREAFF. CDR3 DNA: TGTGCCAGCAGTTTATCGACTCTAGGCAGGGAAGCTTTCTTT.

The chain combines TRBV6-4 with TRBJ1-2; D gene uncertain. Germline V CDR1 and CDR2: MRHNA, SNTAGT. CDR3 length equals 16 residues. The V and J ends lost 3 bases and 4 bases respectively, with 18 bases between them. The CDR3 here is CASSELNRVSLYGYTF. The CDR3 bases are TGTGCCAGCAGTGAACTTAACAGAGTTTCTCTCTATGGCTACACCTTC.

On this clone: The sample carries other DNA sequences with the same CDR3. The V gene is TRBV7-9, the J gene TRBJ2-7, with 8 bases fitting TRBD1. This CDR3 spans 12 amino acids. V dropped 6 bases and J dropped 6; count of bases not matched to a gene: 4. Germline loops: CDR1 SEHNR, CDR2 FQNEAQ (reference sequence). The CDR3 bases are TGTGCCAGCAGTTTCGGGACAGGCGAGCAGTACTTC. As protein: CASSFGTGEQYF.

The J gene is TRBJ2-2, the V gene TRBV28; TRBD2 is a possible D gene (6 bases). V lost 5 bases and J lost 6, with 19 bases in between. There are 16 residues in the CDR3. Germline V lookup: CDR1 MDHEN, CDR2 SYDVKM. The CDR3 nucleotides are TGTGCCAGCAGTACCCGCGGGACCCAAATCTCCGGGGAGCTGTTTTTT. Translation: CASSTRGTQISGELFF.

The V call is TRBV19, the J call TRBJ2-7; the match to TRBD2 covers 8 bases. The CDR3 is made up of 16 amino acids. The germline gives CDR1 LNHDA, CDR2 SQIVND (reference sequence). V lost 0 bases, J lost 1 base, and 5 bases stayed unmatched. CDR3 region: CASSIDLSGGSYEQYF. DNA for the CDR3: TGTGCCAGTAGTATAGATCTAAGCGGGGGATCCTACGAGCAGTACTTC.

Here the CDR3 reads CASSPSSAYYEQYF. The CDR3 nucleotides are TGTGCCAGCAGCCCCTCTAGCGCCTACTACGAGCAGTACTTC. J is TRBJ2-7 and V is TRBV7-9; TRBD2 is a possible D gene (6 bases). This CDR3 is 14 amino acids long. Germline CDR1 is SEHNR and CDR2 is FQNEAQ (reference sequence). Trimming stripped 5 bases from V and 3 bases from J, with 14 bases between.

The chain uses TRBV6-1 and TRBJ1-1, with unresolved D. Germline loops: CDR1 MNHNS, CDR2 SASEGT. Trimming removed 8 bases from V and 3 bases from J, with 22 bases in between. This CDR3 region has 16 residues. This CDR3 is CASGASTGYGDTEAFF. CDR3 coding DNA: TGTGCCAGCGGTGCCTCTACGGGGTATGGAGACACTGAAGCTTTCTTT.